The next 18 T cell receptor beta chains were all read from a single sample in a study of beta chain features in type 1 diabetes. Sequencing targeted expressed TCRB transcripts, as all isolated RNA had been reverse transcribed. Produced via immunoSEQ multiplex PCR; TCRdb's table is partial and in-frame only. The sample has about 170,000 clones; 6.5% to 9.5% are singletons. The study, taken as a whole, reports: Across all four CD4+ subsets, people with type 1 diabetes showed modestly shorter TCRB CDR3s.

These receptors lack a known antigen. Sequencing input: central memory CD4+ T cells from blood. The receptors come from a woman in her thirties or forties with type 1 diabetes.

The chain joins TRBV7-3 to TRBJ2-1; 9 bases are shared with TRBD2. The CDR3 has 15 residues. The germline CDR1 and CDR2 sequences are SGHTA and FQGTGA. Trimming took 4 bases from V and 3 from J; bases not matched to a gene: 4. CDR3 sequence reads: CASSSSGGRYNEQFF. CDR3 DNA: TGTGCCAGCAGCTCCAGCGGGGGGCGCTACAATGAGCAGTTCTTC.

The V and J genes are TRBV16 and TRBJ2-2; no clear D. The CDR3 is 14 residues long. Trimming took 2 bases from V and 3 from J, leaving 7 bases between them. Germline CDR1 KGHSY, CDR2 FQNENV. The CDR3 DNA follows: TGTGCCAGCAGCCAAGAGGCAGACACCGGGGAGCTGTTTTTT. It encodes CASSQEADTGELFF.

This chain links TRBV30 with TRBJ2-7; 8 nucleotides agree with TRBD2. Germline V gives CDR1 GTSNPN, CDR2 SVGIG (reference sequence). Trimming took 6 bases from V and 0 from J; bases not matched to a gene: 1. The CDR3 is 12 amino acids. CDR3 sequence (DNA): TGTGCCTGCGGGAGGGACTCCTACGAGCAGTACTTC. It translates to CACGRDSYEQYF.

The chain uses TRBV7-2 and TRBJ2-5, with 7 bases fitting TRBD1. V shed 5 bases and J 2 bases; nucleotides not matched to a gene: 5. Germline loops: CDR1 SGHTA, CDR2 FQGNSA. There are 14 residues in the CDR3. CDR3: CASSMGTVQETQYF. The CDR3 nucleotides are TGTGCCAGCAGCATGGGGACAGTACAAGAGACCCAGTACTTC.

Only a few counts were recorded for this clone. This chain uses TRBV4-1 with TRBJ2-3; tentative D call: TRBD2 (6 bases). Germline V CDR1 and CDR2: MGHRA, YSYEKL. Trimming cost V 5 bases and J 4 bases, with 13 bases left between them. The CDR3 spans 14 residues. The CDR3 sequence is CASSLGGPADTQYF. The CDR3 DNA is TGCGCCAGCAGCTTGGGAGGTCCGGCAGATACGCAGTATTTT.

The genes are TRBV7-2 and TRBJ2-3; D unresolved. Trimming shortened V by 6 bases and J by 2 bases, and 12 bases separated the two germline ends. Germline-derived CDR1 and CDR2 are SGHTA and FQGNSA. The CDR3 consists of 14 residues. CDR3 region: CASSRTGPTDTQYF. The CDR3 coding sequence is TGTGCCAGCAGTCGAACGGGTCCCACAGATACGCAGTATTTT.

The CDR3 sequence: CASSPSPGTGLDTEAFF. The CDR3 region has the DNA TGTGCCAGCAGCCCCAGTCCCGGGACAGGGTTGGACACTGAAGCTTTCTTT. The V call is TRBV7-9, the J call TRBJ1-1; 9 bases align to TRBD1. The trim removed 5 bases at V and 3 bases at J, leaving 13 bases unmatched. The length of the CDR3 is 17 residues. The germline CDR1 and CDR2 sequences are SEHNR and FQNEAQ (reference sequence).

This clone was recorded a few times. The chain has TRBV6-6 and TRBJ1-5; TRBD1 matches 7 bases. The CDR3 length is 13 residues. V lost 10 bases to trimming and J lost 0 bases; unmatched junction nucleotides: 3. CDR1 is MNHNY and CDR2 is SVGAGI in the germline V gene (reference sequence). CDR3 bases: TGTGCCACGACAGGGATTAGCAATCAGCCCCAGCATTTT. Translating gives CATTGISNQPQHF.

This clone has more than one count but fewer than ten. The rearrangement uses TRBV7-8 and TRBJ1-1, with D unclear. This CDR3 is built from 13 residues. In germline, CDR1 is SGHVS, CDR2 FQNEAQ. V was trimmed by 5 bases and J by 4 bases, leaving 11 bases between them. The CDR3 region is CASSPIISTEAFF. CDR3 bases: TGTGCCAGCAGCCCAATAATCAGCACTGAAGCTTTCTTT.

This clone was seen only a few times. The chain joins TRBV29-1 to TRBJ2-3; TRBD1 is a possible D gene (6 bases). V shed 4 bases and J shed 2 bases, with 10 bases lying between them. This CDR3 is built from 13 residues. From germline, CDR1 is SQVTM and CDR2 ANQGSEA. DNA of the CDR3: TGCAGCGTTGTGAGACAGGACACAGATACGCAGTATTTT. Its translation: CSVVRQDTDTQYF.

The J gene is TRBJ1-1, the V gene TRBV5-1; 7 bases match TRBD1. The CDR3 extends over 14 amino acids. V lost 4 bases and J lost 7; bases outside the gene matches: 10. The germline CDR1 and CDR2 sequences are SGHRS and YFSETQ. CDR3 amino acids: CASSIPGTAYEAFF. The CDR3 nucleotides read TGCGCCAGCAGCATACCCGGGACAGCCTATGAAGCTTTCTTT.

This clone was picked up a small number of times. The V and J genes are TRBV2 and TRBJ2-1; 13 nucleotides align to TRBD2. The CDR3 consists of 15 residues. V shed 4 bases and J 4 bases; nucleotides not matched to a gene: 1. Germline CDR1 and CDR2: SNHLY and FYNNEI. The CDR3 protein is CASSGTSGRYNEQFF. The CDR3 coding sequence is TGTGCCAGCAGTGGGACTAGCGGGAGATACAATGAGCAGTTCTTC.

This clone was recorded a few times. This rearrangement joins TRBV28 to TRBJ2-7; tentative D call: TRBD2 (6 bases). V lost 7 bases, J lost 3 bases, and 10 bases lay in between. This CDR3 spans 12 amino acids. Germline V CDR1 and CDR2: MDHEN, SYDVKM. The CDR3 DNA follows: TGTGCCAGCAAAAAGGGAGGCTACGAGCAGTACTTC. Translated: CASKKGGYEQYF.

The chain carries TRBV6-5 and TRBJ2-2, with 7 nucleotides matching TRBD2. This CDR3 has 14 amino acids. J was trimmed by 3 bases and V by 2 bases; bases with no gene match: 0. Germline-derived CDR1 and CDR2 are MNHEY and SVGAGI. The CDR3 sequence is CASSYAGDTGELFF. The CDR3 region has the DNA TGTGCCAGCAGTTACGCGGGGGACACCGGGGAGCTGTTTTTT.

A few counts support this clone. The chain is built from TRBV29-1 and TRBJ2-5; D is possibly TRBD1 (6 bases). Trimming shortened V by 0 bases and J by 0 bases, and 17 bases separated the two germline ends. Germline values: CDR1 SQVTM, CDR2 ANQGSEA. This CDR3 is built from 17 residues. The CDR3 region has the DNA TGCAGCGTTGAAGATCGGGGACACCAGTCGTACCAAGAGACCCAGTACTTC. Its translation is CSVEDRGHQSYQETQYF. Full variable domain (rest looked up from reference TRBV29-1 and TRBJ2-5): SAVISQKPSRDICQRGTSLTIQCQVDSQVTMMFWYRQQPGQSLTLIATANQGSEATYESGFVIDKFPISRPNLTFSTLTVSNMSPEDSSIYLCSVEDRGHQSYQETQYFGPGTRLLVL.

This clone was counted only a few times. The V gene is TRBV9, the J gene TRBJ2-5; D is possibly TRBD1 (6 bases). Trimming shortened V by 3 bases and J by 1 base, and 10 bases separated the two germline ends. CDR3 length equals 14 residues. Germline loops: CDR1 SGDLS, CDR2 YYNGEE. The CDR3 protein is CASSDGTFQETQYF. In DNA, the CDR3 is TGTGCCAGCAGCGACGGGACATTCCAAGAGACCCAGTACTTC.

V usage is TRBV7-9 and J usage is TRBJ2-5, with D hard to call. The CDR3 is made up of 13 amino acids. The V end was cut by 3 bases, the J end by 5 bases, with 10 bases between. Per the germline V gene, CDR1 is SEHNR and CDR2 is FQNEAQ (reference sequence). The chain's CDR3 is CASSFDNWETQYF. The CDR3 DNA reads TGTGCCAGCAGCTTTGACAATTGGGAGACCCAGTACTTC.

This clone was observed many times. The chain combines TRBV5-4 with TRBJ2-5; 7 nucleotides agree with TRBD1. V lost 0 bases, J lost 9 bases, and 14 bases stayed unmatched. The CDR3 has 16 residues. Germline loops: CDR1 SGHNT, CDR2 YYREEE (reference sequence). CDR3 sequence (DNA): TGTGCCAGCAGCTTGGGCGGCCGGCAATCCCAGGGGGCCCAGTACTTC. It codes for CASSLGGRQSQGAQYF.